The rows below give T cell receptor beta chains drawn from one sample of a study of shared clonotypes between healthy human individuals. Clones were sequenced by immunoSEQ multiplex PCR, and TCRdb holds only the in-frame ones, with some missing. Here the sample spans some 1.4 million clones, roughly 97% being singletons. The specimen sequenced was naive CD4+ T cells sorted from blood. The source of these receptors is a young man in good health. The CDR3 runs from the conserved cysteine through the conserved F or W. The D gene is left open where the match is weak. Clone size is not always given. Where it is, it says once, few, many or a class for expanded clones.

D: TRBD1; size: NA; J: TRBJ1-2; V: TRBV5-1; CDR3: CASSSPGQGIGYTF; DNA: TGCGCCAGCAGCTCTCCGGGACAGGGGATTGGCTACACCTTC
D: NA; size: NA; J: TRBJ2-2; V: TRBV4-2; CDR3: CASSHRGPGGELFF; DNA: TGTGCCAGCAGCCATCGGGGTCCGGGCGGGGAGCTGTTTTTT
D: TRBD1; size: NA; J: TRBJ2-5; V: TRBV18; CDR3: CASSPTLQGETQYF; DNA: TGTGCCAGCTCACCTACCTTACAGGGGGAGACCCAGTACTTC
D: NA; size: NA; J: TRBJ2-4; V: TRBV6-5; CDR3: CASSDDSLKNIQYF; DNA: TGTGCCAGCAGTGACGACAGTCTTAAAAACATTCAGTACTTC
D: NA; size: NA; J: TRBJ2-7; V: TRBV28; CDR3: CASSYPPTGITYEQYF; DNA: TGTGCCAGCAGTTACCCACCGACTGGTATAACCTACGAGCAGTACTTC
D: NA; size: NA; J: TRBJ1-1; V: TRBV15; CDR3: CATSQEKVGTAEAFF; DNA: TGTGCCACCAGTCAGGAGAAAGTAGGAACAGCTGAAGCTTTCTTT
D: NA; size: few; J: TRBJ2-3; V: TRBV5-1; CDR3: CASSKSTDTQYF; DNA: TGCGCCAGCAGCAAGAGCACAGATACGCAGTATTTT
D: TRBD2; size: NA; J: TRBJ2-7; V: TRBV7-9; CDR3: CASSPGTSGNEQYF; DNA: TGTGCCAGCAGCCCCGGGACTAGCGGCAACGAGCAGTACTTC
D: NA; size: once; J: TRBJ2-3; V: TRBV11-2; CDR3: CASSRSGEDTQYF; DNA: TGTGCCAGCAGCCGAAGCGGAGAAGATACGCAGTATTTT
D: TRBD2; size: NA; J: TRBJ2-1; V: TRBV25-1; CDR3: CASSEWTSGYNEQFF; DNA: TGTGCCAGCAGTGAATGGACTAGCGGTTACAATGAGCAGTTCTTC
D: NA; size: NA; J: TRBJ2-2; V: TRBV9; CDR3: CASSVGGGANTGELFF; DNA: TGTGCCAGCAGCGTAGGGGGCGGCGCGAACACCGGGGAGCTGTTTTTT
D: NA; size: NA; J: TRBJ2-2; V: TRBV10-2; CDR3: CASMVGAPGELFF; DNA: TGCGCCAGCATGGTTGGAGCTCCCGGGGAGCTGTTTTTT
D: NA; size: NA; J: TRBJ2-3; V: TRBV30; CDR3: CAGRATTDTQYF; DNA: TGTGCCGGCCGGGCAACCACAGATACGCAGTATTTT